This T cell receptor beta chain was documented in a study of cytomegalovirus exposure and HLA in healthy donors. A multiplex PCR was run with 60 Vbeta primers and 13 Jbeta primers. The protocol was immunoSEQ multiplex PCR, while the TCRdb copy is restricted to in-frame clones and leaves out a portion. The sample lists roughly 100,000 clones, over 70% seen once, with 0.65% to 0.85% in the top ten. The CDR3 covers 13 residues. CDR1 and CDR2 (germline): SGDLS, YYNGEE. Trimming shortened V by 0 bases and J by 5 bases, and 5 bases separated the two germline ends. The TCR originated in a boy younger than 18 in good health and CMV-seronegative. The specimen was PBMCs. This chain connects TRBV9 to TRBJ2-2; D is unresolved. The CDR3 nucleotides are TGTGCCAGCAGCGTAGTAACTACCGGGGAGCTGTTTTTT. It yields the protein CASSVVTTGELFF.